The entry below describes one T cell receptor (beta chain). Its antigen remains unknown. The data originate from a study of shared clonotypes between healthy human individuals. The study's findings and limits: Larger richness was generally estimated for naive than memory subsets.

It was around 220 ng DNA, about 30,000 T cell genomes, that sorted-subset replicate PCRs used. Libraries were prepared by immunoSEQ multiplex PCR; TCRdb keeps only in-frame clonotypes and omits some of them. The sample carries approximately 2,000,000 clones, 93% recorded once. The CDR3 covers 15 residues. Trimming took 3 bases from V and 6 from J, leaving 16 bases between them. Looked up from germline, CDR1 is SGHTS and CDR2 is YDEGEE. The naive CD8 population came from CD45RO-negative cells selected for CCR7, without terminally differentiated effector memory CD45RA+ cells. Everyone who donated was a Caucasian adult who lived in Nashville, Tennessee.

The sequenced sample consisted of naive CD8+ T cells from PBMCs. The receptor comes from a man in his late teens or twenties in good health. Some clones in this sample may be carry-over from other donors' samples. The chain uses TRBV5-8 and TRBJ1-5; no firm D call. The CDR3 loop is CASSSSRAPGQPQHF. The CDR3 nucleotides read TGTGCCAGCAGCTCTTCCCGGGCCCCGGGTCAGCCCCAGCATTTT.